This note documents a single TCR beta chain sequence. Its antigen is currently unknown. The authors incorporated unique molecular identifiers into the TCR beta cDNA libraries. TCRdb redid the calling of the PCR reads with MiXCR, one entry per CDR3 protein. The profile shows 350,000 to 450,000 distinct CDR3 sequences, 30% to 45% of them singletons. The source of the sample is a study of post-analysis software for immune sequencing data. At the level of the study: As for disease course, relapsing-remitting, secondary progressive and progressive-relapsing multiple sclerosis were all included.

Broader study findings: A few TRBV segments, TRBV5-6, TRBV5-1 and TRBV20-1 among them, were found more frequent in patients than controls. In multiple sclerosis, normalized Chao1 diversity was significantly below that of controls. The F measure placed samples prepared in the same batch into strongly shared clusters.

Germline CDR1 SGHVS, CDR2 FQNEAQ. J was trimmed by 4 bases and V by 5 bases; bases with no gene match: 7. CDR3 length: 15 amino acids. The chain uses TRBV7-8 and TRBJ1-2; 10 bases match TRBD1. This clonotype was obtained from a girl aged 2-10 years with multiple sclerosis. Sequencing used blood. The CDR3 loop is CASSPGTGVGYGYTF. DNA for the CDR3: TGTGCCAGCAGCCCTGGGACAGGGGTAGGCTATGGCTACACCTTC.